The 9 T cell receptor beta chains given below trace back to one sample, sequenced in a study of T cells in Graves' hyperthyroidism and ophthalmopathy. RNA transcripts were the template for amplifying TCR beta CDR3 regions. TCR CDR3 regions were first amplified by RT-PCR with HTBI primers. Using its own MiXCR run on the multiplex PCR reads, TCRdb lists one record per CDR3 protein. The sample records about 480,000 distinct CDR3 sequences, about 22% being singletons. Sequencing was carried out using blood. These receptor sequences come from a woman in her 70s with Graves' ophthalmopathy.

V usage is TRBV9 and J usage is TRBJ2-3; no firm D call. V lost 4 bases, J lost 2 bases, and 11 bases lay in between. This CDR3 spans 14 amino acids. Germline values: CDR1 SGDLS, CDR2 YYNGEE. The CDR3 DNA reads TGTGCCAGCAGCTTCCGGGCCAACACAGATACGCAGTATTTT. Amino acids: CASSFRANTDTQYF.

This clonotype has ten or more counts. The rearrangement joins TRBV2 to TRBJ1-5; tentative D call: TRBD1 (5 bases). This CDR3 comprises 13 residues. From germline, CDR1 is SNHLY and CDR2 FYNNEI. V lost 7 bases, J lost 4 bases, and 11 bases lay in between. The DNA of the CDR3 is TGTGCCAGCAATCAGGGCCTGAATCAGCCCCAGCATTTT. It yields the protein CASNQGLNQPQHF.

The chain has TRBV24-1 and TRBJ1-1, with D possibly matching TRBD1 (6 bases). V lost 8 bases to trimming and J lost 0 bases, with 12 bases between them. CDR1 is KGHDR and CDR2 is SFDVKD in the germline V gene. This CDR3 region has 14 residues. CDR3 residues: CATIRDIMNTEAFF. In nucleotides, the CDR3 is TGTGCCACCATTAGGGACATTATGAACACTGAAGCTTTCTTT.

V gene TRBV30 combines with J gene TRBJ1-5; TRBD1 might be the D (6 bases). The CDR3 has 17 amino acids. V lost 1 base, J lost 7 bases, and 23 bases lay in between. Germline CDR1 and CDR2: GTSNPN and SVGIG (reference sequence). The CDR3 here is CAWSAGQGKKTGQPQHF. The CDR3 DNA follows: TGTGCCTGGAGTGCCGGGCAGGGGAAAAAAACGGGGCAGCCCCAGCATTTT.

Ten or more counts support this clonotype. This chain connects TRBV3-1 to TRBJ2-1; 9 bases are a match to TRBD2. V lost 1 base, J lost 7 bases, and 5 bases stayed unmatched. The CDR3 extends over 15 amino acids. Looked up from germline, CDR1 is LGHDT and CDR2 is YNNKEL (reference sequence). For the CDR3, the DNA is TGTGCCAGCAGCCAAGTGCTAGCGGGGCATAATGAGCAGTTCTTC. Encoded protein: CASSQVLAGHNEQFF.

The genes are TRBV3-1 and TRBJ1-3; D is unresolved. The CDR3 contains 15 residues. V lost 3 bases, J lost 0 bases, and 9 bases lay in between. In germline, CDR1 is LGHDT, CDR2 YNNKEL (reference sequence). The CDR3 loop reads CASSQSPRSGNTIYF. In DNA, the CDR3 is TGTGCCAGCAGCCAGAGTCCACGCTCTGGAAACACCATATATTTT.

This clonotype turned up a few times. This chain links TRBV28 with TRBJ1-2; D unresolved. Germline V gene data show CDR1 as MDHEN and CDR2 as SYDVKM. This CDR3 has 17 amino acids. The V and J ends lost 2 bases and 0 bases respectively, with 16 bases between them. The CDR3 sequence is CASSLMDWGKANYGYTF. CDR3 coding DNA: TGTGCCAGCAGTTTAATGGATTGGGGTAAAGCTAACTATGGCTACACCTTC.

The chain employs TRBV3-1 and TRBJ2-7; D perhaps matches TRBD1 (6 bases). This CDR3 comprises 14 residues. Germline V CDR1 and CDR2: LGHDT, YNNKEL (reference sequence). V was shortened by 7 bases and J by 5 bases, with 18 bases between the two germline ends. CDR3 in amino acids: CASTFSGTTDEQYF. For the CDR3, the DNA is TGTGCCAGCACTTTCTCCGGGACAACGGACGAGCAGTACTTC.

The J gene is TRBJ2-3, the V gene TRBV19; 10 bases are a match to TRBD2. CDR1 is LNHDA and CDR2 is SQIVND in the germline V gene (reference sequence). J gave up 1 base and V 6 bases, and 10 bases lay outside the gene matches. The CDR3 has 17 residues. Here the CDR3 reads CASSLAGELRGTDTQYF. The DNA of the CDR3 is TGTGCCAGTAGCCTAGCGGGAGAGTTGCGTGGCACAGATACGCAGTATTTT. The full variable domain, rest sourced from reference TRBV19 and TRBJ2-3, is DGGITQSPKYLFRKEGQNVTLSCEQNLNHDAMYWYRQDPGQGLRLIYYSQIVNDFQKGDIAEGYSVSREKKESFPLTVTSAQKNPTAFYLCASSLAGELRGTDTQYFGPGTRLTVL.